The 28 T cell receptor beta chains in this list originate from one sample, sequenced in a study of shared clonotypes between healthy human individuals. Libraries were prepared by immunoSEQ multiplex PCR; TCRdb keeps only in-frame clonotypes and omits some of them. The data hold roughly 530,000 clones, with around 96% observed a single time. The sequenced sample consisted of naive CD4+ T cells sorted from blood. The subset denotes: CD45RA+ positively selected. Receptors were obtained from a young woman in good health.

CDR3 sequence: CASSLAREYGYTF. The CDR3 region has the DNA TGTGCCAGCAGCTTAGCTCGGGAGTATGGCTACACCTTC. This rearrangement joins TRBV11-1 to TRBJ1-2; D unresolved. Trimming stripped 0 bases from V and 5 bases from J, with 7 bases between. The CDR3 is made up of 13 amino acids. Germline CDR1 SGHAT, CDR2 FQDESV (reference sequence).

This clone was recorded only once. The CDR3 coding sequence is TGTGCCAGCAGCTTAGCGGGGTTTAACAATGAGCAGTTCTTC. Protein product: CASSLAGFNNEQFF. The V and J genes are TRBV11-3 and TRBJ2-1, with a possible D match to TRBD2 (5 bases). CDR3 length equals 14 residues. Trimming took off 1 base at V and 5 bases at J, with 9 bases between the two ends. Germline CDR1 is SGHNT and CDR2 is YENEEA.

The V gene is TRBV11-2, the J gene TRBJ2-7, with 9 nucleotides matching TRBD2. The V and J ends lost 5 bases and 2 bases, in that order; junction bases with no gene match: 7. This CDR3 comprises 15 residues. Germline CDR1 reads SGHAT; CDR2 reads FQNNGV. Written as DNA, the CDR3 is TGTGCCAGCAGCCCGCGGACTAGCGTGACCTACGAGCAGTACTTC. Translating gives CASSPRTSVTYEQYF.

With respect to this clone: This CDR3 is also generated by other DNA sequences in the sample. The CDR3 nucleotides are TGTGCCAGCTCACCCACAAGCTACGAGCAGTACTTC. Translated, it gives CASSPTSYEQYF. The rearrangement joins TRBV18 to TRBJ2-7, with D hard to call. Trimming shortened V by 3 bases and J by 3 bases, and 6 bases separated the two germline ends. CDR3 length: 12 amino acids. Germline V gene data show CDR1 as KGHSH and CDR2 as LQKENI.

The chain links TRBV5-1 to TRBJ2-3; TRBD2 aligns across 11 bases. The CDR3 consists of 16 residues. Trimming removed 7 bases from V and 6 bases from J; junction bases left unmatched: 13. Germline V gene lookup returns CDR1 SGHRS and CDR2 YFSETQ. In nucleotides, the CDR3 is TGCGCCAGCTCAGGGGGCACTAGCGGGAGTGTGGATACGCAGTATTTT. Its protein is CASSGGTSGSVDTQYF.

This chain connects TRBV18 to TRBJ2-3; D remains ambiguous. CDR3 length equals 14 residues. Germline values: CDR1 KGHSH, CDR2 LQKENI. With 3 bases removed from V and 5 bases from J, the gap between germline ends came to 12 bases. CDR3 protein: CASSPVTAIDTQYF. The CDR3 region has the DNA TGTGCCAGCTCACCGGTGACTGCGATAGATACGCAGTATTTT.

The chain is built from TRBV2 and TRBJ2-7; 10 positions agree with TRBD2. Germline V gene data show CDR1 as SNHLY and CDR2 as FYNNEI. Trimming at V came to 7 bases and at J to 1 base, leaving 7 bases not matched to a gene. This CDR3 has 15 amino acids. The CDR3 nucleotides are TGTGCCAGCACACCTAGGACTAGCGGATCCTACGAGCAGTACTTC. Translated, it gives CASTPRTSGSYEQYF.

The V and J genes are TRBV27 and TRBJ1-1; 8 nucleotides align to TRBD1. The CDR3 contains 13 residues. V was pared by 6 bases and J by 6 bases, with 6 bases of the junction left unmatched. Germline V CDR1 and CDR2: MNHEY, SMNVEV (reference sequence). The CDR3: CASRSPGGPEAFF. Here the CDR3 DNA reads TGTGCCAGCAGATCGCCAGGGGGCCCTGAAGCTTTCTTT.

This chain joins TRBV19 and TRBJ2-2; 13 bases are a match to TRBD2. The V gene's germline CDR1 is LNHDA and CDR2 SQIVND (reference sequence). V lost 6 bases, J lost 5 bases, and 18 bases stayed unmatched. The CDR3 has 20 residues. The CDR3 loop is CASRMGLAGSPRGGTGELFF. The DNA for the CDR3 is TGTGCCAGTAGGATGGGACTAGCGGGATCGCCCCGGGGCGGAACCGGGGAGCTGTTTTTT.

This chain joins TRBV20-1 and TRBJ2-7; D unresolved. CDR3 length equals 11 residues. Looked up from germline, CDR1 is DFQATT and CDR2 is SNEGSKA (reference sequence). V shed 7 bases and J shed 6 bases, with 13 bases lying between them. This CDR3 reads CSVMRGSEQYF. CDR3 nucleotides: TGCAGTGTTATGCGTGGCTCCGAGCAGTACTTC.

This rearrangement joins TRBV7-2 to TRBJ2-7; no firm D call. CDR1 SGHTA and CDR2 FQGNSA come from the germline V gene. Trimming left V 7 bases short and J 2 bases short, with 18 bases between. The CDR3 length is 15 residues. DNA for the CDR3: TGTGCCAGCACTGTAAACTCGGGCACCCCCTACGAGCAGTACTTC. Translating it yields CASTVNSGTPYEQYF.

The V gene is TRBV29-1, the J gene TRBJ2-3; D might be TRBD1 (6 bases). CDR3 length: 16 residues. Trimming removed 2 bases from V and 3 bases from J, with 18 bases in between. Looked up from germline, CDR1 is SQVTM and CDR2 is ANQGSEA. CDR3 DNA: TGCAGCGTTGAACGGGCGGCAGGGGATGAAACAGATACGCAGTATTTT. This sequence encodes CSVERAAGDETDTQYF.

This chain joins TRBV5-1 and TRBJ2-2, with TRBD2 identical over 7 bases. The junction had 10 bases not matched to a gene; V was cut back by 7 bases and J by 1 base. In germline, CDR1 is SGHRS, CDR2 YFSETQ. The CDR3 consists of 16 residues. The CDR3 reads CASGTGTNLNTGELFF. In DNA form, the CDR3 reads TGCGCCAGCGGAACCGGGACTAACTTGAACACCGGGGAGCTGTTTTTT.

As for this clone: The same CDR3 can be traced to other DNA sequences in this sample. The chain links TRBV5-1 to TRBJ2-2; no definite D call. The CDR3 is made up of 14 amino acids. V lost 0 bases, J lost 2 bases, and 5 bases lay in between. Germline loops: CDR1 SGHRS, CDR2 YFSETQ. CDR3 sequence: CASSLGGNTGELFF. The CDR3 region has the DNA TGCGCCAGCAGCTTGGGAGGAAACACCGGGGAGCTGTTTTTT.

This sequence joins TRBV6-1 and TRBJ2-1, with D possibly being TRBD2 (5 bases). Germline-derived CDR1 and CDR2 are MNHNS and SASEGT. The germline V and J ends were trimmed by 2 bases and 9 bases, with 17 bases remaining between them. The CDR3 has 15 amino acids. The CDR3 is CASSELSGSRGEQFF. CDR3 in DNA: TGTGCCAGCAGTGAACTTTCGGGCTCCCGGGGTGAGCAGTTCTTC.

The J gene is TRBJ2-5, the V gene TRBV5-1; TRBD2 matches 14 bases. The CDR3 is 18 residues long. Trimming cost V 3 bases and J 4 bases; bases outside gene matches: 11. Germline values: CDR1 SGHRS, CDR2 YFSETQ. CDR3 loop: CASSSVGTSGRRRETQYF. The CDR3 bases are TGCGCCAGCAGCTCAGTGGGGACTAGCGGGAGAAGAAGAGAGACCCAGTACTTC.

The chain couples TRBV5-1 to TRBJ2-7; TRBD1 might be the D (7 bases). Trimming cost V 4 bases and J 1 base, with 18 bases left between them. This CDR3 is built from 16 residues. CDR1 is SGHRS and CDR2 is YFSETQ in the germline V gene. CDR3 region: CASSPTQGRRSYEQYF. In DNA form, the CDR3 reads TGCGCCAGCAGCCCGACACAGGGGAGGCGATCCTACGAGCAGTACTTC.

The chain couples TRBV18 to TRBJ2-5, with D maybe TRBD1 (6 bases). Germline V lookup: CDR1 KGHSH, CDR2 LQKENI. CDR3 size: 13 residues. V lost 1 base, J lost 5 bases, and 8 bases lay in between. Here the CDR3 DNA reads TGTGCCAGCTCACCACTCCAGGGGGAGACCCAGTACTTC. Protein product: CASSPLQGETQYF.

CDR3: CASSLLGGLSQPQHF. DNA of the CDR3: TGCGCCAGCAGCTTGTTAGGGGGCTTAAGTCAGCCCCAGCATTTT. V is TRBV5-1 and J is TRBJ1-5, with 7 bases lining up with TRBD1. The CDR3 covers 15 residues. V trimming: 1 base; J trimming: 6 bases; junction bases outside the gene matches: 7. The germline CDR1 and CDR2 sequences are SGHRS and YFSETQ. The variable domain in full, completed from reference TRBV5-1 and TRBJ1-5, reads KAGVTQTPRYLIKTRGQQVTLSCSPISGHRSVSWYQQTPGQGLQFLFEYFSETQRNKGNFPGRFSGRQFSNSRSEMNVSTLELGDSALYLCASSLLGGLSQPQHFGDGTRLSIL.

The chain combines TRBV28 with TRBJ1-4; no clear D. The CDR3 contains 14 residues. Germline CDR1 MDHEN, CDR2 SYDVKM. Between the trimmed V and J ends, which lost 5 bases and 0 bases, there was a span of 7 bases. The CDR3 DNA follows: TGTGCCAGCAGTCACAGTGCAACTAATGAAAAACTGTTTTTT. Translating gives CASSHSATNEKLFF. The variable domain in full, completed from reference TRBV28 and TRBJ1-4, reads DVKVTQSSRYLVKRTGEKVFLECVQDMDHENMFWYRQDPGLGLRLIYFSYDVKMKEKGDIPEGYSVSREKKERFSLILESASTNQTSMYLCASSHSATNEKLFFGSGTQLSVL.

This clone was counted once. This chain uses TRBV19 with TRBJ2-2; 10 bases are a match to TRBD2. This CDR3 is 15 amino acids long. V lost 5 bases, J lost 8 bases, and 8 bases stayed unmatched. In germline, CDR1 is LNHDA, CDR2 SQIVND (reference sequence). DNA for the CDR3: TGTGCCAGTAGTCAACTAGCGGGGACCGTTGGGGAGCTGTTTTTT. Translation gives CASSQLAGTVGELFF.

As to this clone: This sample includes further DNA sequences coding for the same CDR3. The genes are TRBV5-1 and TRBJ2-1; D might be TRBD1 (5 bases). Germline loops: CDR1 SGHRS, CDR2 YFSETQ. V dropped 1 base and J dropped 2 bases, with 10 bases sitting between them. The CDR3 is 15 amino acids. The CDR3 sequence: CASSLTSGTYNEQFF. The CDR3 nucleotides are TGCGCCAGCAGCTTGACTTCAGGGACCTACAATGAGCAGTTCTTC.

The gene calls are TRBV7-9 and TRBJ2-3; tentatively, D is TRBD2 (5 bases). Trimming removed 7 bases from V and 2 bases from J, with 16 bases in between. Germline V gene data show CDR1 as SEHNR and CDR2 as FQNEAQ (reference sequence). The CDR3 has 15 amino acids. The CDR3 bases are TGTGCCAGCACCCAAGAGCGGACCCTCACAGATACGCAGTATTTT. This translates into CASTQERTLTDTQYF.

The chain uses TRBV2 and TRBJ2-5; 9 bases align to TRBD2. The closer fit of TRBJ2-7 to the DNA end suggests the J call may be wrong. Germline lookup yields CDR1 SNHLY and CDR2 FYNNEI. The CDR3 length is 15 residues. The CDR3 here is CASNGRLAGRYEQYF. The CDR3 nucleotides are TGTGCCAGCAACGGAAGGCTAGCGGGGCGCTACGAGCAGTACTTC.

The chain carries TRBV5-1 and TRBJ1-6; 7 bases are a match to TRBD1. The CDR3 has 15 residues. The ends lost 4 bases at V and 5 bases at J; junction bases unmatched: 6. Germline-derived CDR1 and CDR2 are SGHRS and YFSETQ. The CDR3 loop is CASSRRDSDNSPLHF. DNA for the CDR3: TGCGCCAGCAGCCGCCGGGACAGCGATAATTCACCCCTCCACTTT.

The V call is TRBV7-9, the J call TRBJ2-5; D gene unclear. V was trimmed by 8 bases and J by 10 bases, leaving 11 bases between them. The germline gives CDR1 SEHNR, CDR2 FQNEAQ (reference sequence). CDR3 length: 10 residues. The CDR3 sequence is CASARVDQYF. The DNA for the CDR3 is TGTGCCAGCGCCCGGGTTGACCAGTACTTC.

The CDR3 is CASSFFPGAYGYTF. The CDR3 nucleotides are TGTGCCAGCAGTTTTTTCCCAGGGGCCTATGGCTACACCTTC. The rearrangement joins TRBV28 to TRBJ1-2, with a tentative D call TRBD1 (6 bases). Trimming removed 3 bases from V and 4 bases from J, with 12 bases in between. Germline CDR1 MDHEN, CDR2 SYDVKM. The CDR3 has 14 residues.

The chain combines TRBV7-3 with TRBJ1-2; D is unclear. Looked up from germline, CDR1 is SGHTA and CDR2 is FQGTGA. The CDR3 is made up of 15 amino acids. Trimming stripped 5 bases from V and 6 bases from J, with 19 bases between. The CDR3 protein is CASSPSGYVLDGYTF. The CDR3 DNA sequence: TGTGCCAGCAGCCCCAGTGGGTACGTGCTGGATGGCTACACCTTC. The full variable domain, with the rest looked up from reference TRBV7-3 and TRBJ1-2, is GAGVSQTPSNKVTEKGKYVELRCDPISGHTALYWYRQSLGQGPEFLIYFQGTGAADDSGLPNDRFFAVRPEGSVSTLKIQRTERGDSAVYLCASSPSGYVLDGYTFGSGTRLTVV.